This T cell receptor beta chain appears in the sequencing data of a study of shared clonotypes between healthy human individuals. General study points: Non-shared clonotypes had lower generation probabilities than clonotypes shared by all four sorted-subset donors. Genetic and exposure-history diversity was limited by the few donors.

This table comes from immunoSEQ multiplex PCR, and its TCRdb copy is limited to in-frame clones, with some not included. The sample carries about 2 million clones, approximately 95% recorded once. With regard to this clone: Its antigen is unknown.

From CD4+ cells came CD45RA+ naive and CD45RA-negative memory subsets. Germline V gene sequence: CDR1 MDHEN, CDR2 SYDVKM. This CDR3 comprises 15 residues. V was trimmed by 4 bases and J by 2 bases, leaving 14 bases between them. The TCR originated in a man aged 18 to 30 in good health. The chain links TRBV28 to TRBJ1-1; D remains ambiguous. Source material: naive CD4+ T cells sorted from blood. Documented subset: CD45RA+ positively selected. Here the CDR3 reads CASSSPPTANTEAFF. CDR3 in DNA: TGTGCCAGCAGTTCCCCCCCCACAGCTAACACTGAAGCTTTCTTT.